These T cell receptor beta chains were read from a single sample in a study of blood T cell repertoires in COVID-19. Sequenced by immunoSEQ multiplex PCR; TCRdb stores in-frame clones only, minus some. The data hold some 190,000 clones, with roughly 80% observed a single time. Sequencing input: peripheral blood. All receptors come from a woman aged 35 to 49 with COVID-19, enrolled during active disease. CDR3s include the opening cysteine and the closing phenylalanine or tryptophan. D genes are given only for firm matches. Where a row states a size, it is once, few, many or the class of an expanded clone; other rows omit it.

j_call	clone_size	d_call	v_call	cdr3_nt	cdr3_aa
TRBJ2-3	.	TRBD2	TRBV7-9	TGTGCCAGCAGTAATAGCGGGAGCACAGATACGCAGTATTTT	CASSNSGSTDTQYF
TRBJ1-3	.	.	TRBV14	TGTGCCAGCAGCTTCACTAGAGGAACAAGTGTTGGAAACACCATATATTTT	CASSFTRGTSVGNTIYF
TRBJ1-6	.	TRBD1	TRBV15	TGTGCCACCAGCAGAGGGACAGGGGGCGATTCACCCCTCCACTTT	CATSRGTGGDSPLHF
TRBJ1-1	.	TRBD1	TRBV6-6	TGTGCCAGCCGACCGGACAGGGGGTTGTTGGGCACTGAAGCTTTCTTT	CASRPDRGLLGTEAFF
TRBJ2-1	.	.	TRBV7-9	TGTGCCAGCAGCCCTGGAGAGGGTAAGCAGTTCTTC	CASSPGEGKQFF
TRBJ2-7	.	TRBD1	TRBV18	TGTGCCAGCTCACCACCTGGGACAGGGCCACGCTACGAGCAGTACTTC	CASSPPGTGPRYEQYF
TRBJ2-2	.	TRBD2	TRBV19	TGTGCCAGTAGTATGGGACCCGGGACTAGCGGTACCGGGGAGCTGTTTTTT	CASSMGPGTSGTGELFF
TRBJ2-1	.	TRBD2	TRBV4-2	TGTGCCAGCACTCGAGAAGGACTAGCGGGGGGGCTTTTATCCTACAATGAGCAGTTCTTC	CASTREGLAGGLLSYNEQFF
TRBJ1-1	.	.	TRBV4-1	TGCGCCAGCAGCCAAGATCGTGTGGCAGGGAAGACTGAAGCTTTCTTT	CASSQDRVAGKTEAFF
TRBJ2-5	once	TRBD1	TRBV24-1	TGTGCCACCAGTGATTGGAGCCCCGGACAGGGGAGGGAGACCCAGTACTTC	CATSDWSPGQGRETQYF
TRBJ2-6	.	.	TRBV13	TGTGCCAGCACGGGACTTCGAGACGCCTCTGGGGCCAACGTCCTGACTTTC	CASTGLRDASGANVLTF
TRBJ2-1	few	.	TRBV3-1/TRBV3-2	TGTGCCAGCAGCCAAGAAAAACTAGTTGCTGAGCAGTTCTTC	CASSQEKLVAEQFF
TRBJ1-4	many	.	TRBV5-6	TGTGCCAGCAGCGAACTAGGGCGGGCAACTAATGAAAAACTGTTTTTT	CASSELGRATNEKLFF
TRBJ2-3	.	TRBD2	TRBV30	TGTGCCTGGAGTGTCGGGGGGGTTGGCACAGATACGCAGTATTTT	CAWSVGGVGTDTQYF
TRBJ1-5	many	.	TRBV21-1	TGTGCCAGCAGCAAAGTCCAGGGGGTAATACGGCAGCCCCAGCATTTT	CASSKVQGVIRQPQHF
TRBJ2-7	.	.	TRBV11-2	TGTGCCAGCAGCTTAGAGAGGACTGAGGGCGAGCAGTACTTC	CASSLERTEGEQYF
TRBJ1-5	.	.	TRBV19	TGTGCCAGTACCCATGGGCATCAGCCCCAGCATTTT	CASTHGHQPQHF
TRBJ1-1	.	TRBD1	TRBV3-1/TRBV3-2	TGTGCCAGCAGCCTCGGACAGGGGAACACTGAAGCTTTCTTT	CASSLGQGNTEAFF
TRBJ2-1	.	TRBD2	TRBV28	TGTGCCAGCAGTCAGCCCCGGCGGGAGTACAATGAGCAGTTCTTC	CASSQPRREYNEQFF
TRBJ1-5	.	.	TRBV28	TGTGCCAGCAGTTTTGGGGCAATCGGCAATCAGCCCCAGCATTTT	CASSFGAIGNQPQHF
TRBJ2-3	.	TRBD2	TRBV5-1	TGCGCCAGCAGCTTCGGGACTAGGGGGAGAGGCACAGATACGCAGTATTTT	CASSFGTRGRGTDTQYF
TRBJ2-2	.	TRBD2	TRBV9	TGTGCCAGCAGCGTAGTTGGCGGGGGAAGTCGTCACACCGGGGAGCTGTTTTTT	CASSVVGGGSRHTGELFF
TRBJ2-5	.	.	TRBV7-9	TGTGCCAGCAGGGGAGTAGAGACCCAGTACTTC	CASRGVETQYF